The 24 T cell receptor beta chains listed next were all sequenced from one sample in a study of OX40 agonist ivuxolimab in advanced cancers. Sequencing used immunoSEQ multiplex PCR; TCRdb keeps in-frame clones, though not all of them. The table lists 60,000 to 75,000 clones, about 80% of them singletons. Specimen: CD4+ or CD8+ T cells sorted from blood, collected in a trial of the OX40 agonist ivuxolimab. The receptors derive from an adult with an advanced solid tumor such as melanoma, head and neck, liver or kidney cancer.

This clone was recorded a few times. V usage is TRBV5-1 and J usage is TRBJ1-3, with D possibly matching TRBD1 (5 bases). Trimming pared 5 bases from V and 0 bases from J, leaving 12 bases between. Looked up from germline, CDR1 is SGHRS and CDR2 is YFSETQ. The CDR3 length is 15 residues. The CDR3 region has the DNA TGCGCCAGCAGGACGGGGACGGCCTCTGGAAACACCATATATTTT. Protein sequence: CASRTGTASGNTIYF.

The chain couples TRBV27 to TRBJ2-7, with 7 bases fitting TRBD2. V dropped 8 bases and J dropped 2; count of bases not matched to a gene: 9. CDR1 is MNHEY, CDR2 SMNVEV, per germline (reference sequence). The CDR3 contains 14 residues. Here the CDR3 DNA reads TGTGCCAGCGCCCGGGACTACCGCACCTACGAGCAGTACTTC. Amino acids: CASARDYRTYEQYF.

The CDR3 is CASSLGRGTYYEQYF. The CDR3 DNA follows: TGTGCCAGCAGCTTGGGACGAGGAACCTACTACGAGCAGTACTTC. The rearrangement uses TRBV11-3 and TRBJ2-7; tentatively, D is TRBD1 or TRBD2 (5 bases each). The CDR3 extends over 15 amino acids. The V end was cut by 3 bases, the J end by 3 bases, with 15 bases between. Germline V CDR1 and CDR2: SGHNT, YENEEA. Looking up the rest from reference TRBV11-3 and TRBJ2-7 gives the full variable domain: EAGVVQSPRYKIIEKKQPVAFWCNPISGHNTLYWYLQNLGQGPELLIRYENEEAVDDSQLPKDRFSAERLKGVDSTLKIQPAELGDSAVYLCASSLGRGTYYEQYFGPGTRLTVT.

V and J are TRBV7-6 and TRBJ1-2, with 9 nucleotides matching TRBD1. This CDR3 region has 14 residues. CDR1 and CDR2 from the germline V gene are SGHVS and FNYEAQ. The J segment lost 5 bases and the V segment lost 5 bases, leaving 6 bases of the junction unmatched. CDR3 loop: CASSISDRGYGYTF. For the CDR3, the DNA is TGTGCCAGCAGCATCTCGGACAGGGGATATGGCTACACCTTC.

The chain has TRBV4-1 and TRBJ1-5; no clear D gene. Trimming cost V 0 bases and J 2 bases, with 11 bases left between them. From germline, CDR1 is MGHRA and CDR2 YSYEKL. The CDR3 covers 16 residues. The CDR3 protein is CASSQEDGIRNQPQHF. CDR3 nucleotide sequence: TGCGCCAGCAGCCAAGAGGATGGGATTCGCAATCAGCCCCAGCATTTT.

The chain employs TRBV28 and TRBJ1-3, with a possible D match to TRBD1 (6 bases). The V end lost 5 bases, the J end lost 0 bases, and 14 bases lay between the germline ends. The CDR3 extends over 16 amino acids. Per germline, CDR1 MDHEN and CDR2 SYDVKM. Here the CDR3 DNA reads TGTGCCAGCAGTCCTTGGGGGGCGTTCTCTGGAAACACCATATATTTT. This translates into CASSPWGAFSGNTIYF.

The genes are TRBV6-1 and TRBJ1-5; tentative D call: TRBD1 (5 bases). In germline, CDR1 is MNHNS, CDR2 SASEGT. The CDR3 covers 16 residues. Deletions cut 4 bases from V and 1 base from J, with 14 bases between. The CDR3 here is CASSANRRSSNQPQHF. For the CDR3, the DNA is TGTGCCAGCAGTGCTAACAGGCGATCGAGCAATCAGCCCCAGCATTTT.

The rearrangement joins TRBV19 to TRBJ2-7; D is ambiguous. CDR3 length: 13 amino acids. V was trimmed by 4 bases and J by 3 bases, leaving 10 bases between them. The germline CDR1 and CDR2 sequences are LNHDA and SQIVND (reference sequence). The chain's CDR3 is CASSNQAFYEQYF. The CDR3 DNA is TGTGCCAGTAGTAATCAGGCTTTCTACGAGCAGTACTTC.

This clone has more than one count but fewer than ten. The chain uses TRBV5-4 and TRBJ1-2; no firm D call. This CDR3 is 12 amino acids long. Deletions cut 3 bases from V and 2 bases from J, with 5 bases between. The germline CDR1 and CDR2 sequences are SGHNT and YYREEE (reference sequence). The CDR3 nucleotides read TGTGCCAGCAGCTCCCGGAACTATGGCTACACCTTC. Protein sequence: CASSSRNYGYTF.

This clone was seen a single time. The chain has TRBV10-2 and TRBJ2-2; 8 nucleotides agree with TRBD2. Germline CDR1 and CDR2: WSHSY and SAAADI. Trimming removed 3 bases from V and 6 bases from J; junction bases left unmatched: 9. This CDR3 has 16 amino acids. In DNA, the CDR3 is TGCGCCAGCAGTGACGTGGGACTAGTCATTTCCGGGGAGCTGTTTTTT. It yields the protein CASSDVGLVISGELFF.

This chain joins TRBV5-4 and TRBJ2-2; 7 bases map to TRBD2. CDR1 SGHNT and CDR2 YYREEE come from the germline V gene (reference sequence). The CDR3 spans 14 residues. Trimming cost V 1 base and J 7 bases; bases outside gene matches: 4. CDR3 nucleotide sequence: TGTGCCAGCAGCTTGCAGCGGGGTGACGGGGAGCTGTTTTTT. As protein: CASSLQRGDGELFF.

V usage is TRBV5-1 and J usage is TRBJ2-7; D not certain. Trimming left V 1 base short and J 0 bases short, with 8 bases between. The V gene's germline CDR1 is SGHRS and CDR2 YFSETQ. The CDR3 has 14 amino acids. Written as DNA, the CDR3 is TGCGCCAGCAGCTTGCTGTCCCACTCCTACGAGCAGTACTTC. Its translation: CASSLLSHSYEQYF. Based on the CDR3 plus reference TRBV5-1 and TRBJ2-7, the full variable domain is KAGVTQTPRYLIKTRGQQVTLSCSPISGHRSVSWYQQTPGQGLQFLFEYFSETQRNKGNFPGRFSGRQFSNSRSEMNVSTLELGDSALYLCASSLLSHSYEQYFGPGTRLTVT.

The J gene is TRBJ2-7, the V gene TRBV6-1; 9 nucleotides align to TRBD1. Trimming at V came to 1 base and at J to 4 bases, leaving 5 bases not matched to a gene. Germline values: CDR1 MNHNS, CDR2 SASEGT. This CDR3 has 15 amino acids. The CDR3 loop reads CASSEGGTGPYEQYF. The CDR3 nucleotides are TGTGCCAGCAGTGAAGGGGGGACAGGGCCTTACGAGCAGTACTTC.

V gene TRBV6-5 combines with J gene TRBJ1-1; D possibly corresponds to TRBD1 (5 bases). V dropped 7 bases and J dropped 11 bases, with 23 bases sitting between them. CDR1 MNHEY and CDR2 SVGAGI come from the germline V gene. The CDR3 extends over 14 amino acids. In nucleotides, the CDR3 is TGTGCCAGCAATCGCGCCGGGGGAGTATCGGCGGCTTTCTTT. Its protein product is CASNRAGGVSAAFF.

This clone showed up just a few times. The chain combines TRBV6-6 with TRBJ1-1; D unresolved. Germline-derived CDR1 and CDR2 are MNHNY and SVGAGI (reference sequence). V was trimmed by 6 bases and J by 1 base, leaving 15 bases between them. The CDR3 extends over 15 amino acids. The CDR3 DNA reads TGTGCCAGCAGGCGTACAGATGCTCAGAACACTGAAGCTTTCTTT. Translated: CASRRTDAQNTEAFF.

The chain is built from TRBV29-1 and TRBJ1-1; D is unresolved. Germline V lookup: CDR1 SQVTM, CDR2 ANQGSEA. The ends were cut back, 5 bases at V and 0 bases at J, with 7 bases in the middle. This CDR3 is 12 amino acids long. CDR3 amino acids: CSVLTVNTEAFF. The CDR3 DNA sequence: TGCAGCGTTTTAACAGTGAACACTGAAGCTTTCTTT. Filled out from reference TRBV29-1 and TRBJ1-1, the complete variable domain reads SAVISQKPSRDICQRGTSLTIQCQVDSQVTMMFWYRQQPGQSLTLIATANQGSEATYESGFVIDKFPISRPNLTFSTLTVSNMSPEDSSIYLCSVLTVNTEAFFGQGTRLTVV.

The gene calls are TRBV6-5 and TRBJ1-5, with D perhaps TRBD1 (5 bases). Trimming removed 0 bases at V and 4 bases at J, with 13 bases between. CDR1 and CDR2 from the germline V gene are MNHEY and SVGAGI. The CDR3 consists of 16 residues. The CDR3 DNA follows: TGTGCCAGCAGTTACTCGGGGGATGGGGTGAATCAGCCCCAGCATTTT. Encoded protein: CASSYSGDGVNQPQHF.

This sequence joins TRBV18 and TRBJ2-5; 7 bases match TRBD1. J lost 3 bases, V lost 2 bases, and 0 bases had no gene match. The CDR3 length is 13 residues. Germline lookup yields CDR1 KGHSH and CDR2 LQKENI. CDR3 coding DNA: TGTGCCAGCTCACCAGGGACAGAAGAGACCCAGTACTTC. This sequence encodes CASSPGTEETQYF.

This chain uses TRBV7-9 with TRBJ1-4; 10 bases fit TRBD1. The V gene end was trimmed by 7 bases and the J gene end by 8 bases; junction bases not matched to a gene: 7. The CDR3 sequence is 14 residues long. CDR1 is SEHNR, CDR2 FQNEAQ, per germline (reference sequence). CDR3 amino acids: CASTPGQGIEKLFF. CDR3 nucleotides: TGTGCCAGCACCCCGGGACAGGGGATCGAAAAACTGTTTTTT.

V is TRBV6-1 and J is TRBJ2-7; perhaps TRBD2 as D (6 bases). CDR1 is MNHNS and CDR2 is SASEGT in the germline V gene. The ends were cut back, 4 bases at V and 6 bases at J, with 13 bases in the middle. The CDR3 contains 13 residues. CDR3 amino acids: CASSAGGGLEQYF. The CDR3 region has the DNA TGTGCCAGCAGTGCGGGTGGAGGGCTCGAGCAGTACTTC.

The sample holds a few counts of this clone. The chain carries TRBV5-1 and TRBJ2-7; tentative D call: TRBD1 (6 bases). Trimming took 4 bases from V and 3 from J, leaving 8 bases between them. Germline V gene sequence: CDR1 SGHRS, CDR2 YFSETQ. This CDR3 contains 12 residues. CDR3 nucleotide sequence: TGCGCCAGCAGCCCACAGGGCTACGAGCAGTACTTC. It encodes CASSPQGYEQYF.

V gene TRBV10-3 combines with J gene TRBJ1-3, with D maybe TRBD1 (5 bases). The germline V gene encodes CDR1 ENHRY and CDR2 SYGVKD. The germline V and J ends were trimmed by 10 bases and 2 bases, with 9 bases remaining between them. The CDR3 length is 12 residues. The CDR3 protein is CATARAGNTIYF. The CDR3 nucleotides read TGTGCCACCGCCAGGGCTGGAAACACCATATATTTT.

V usage is TRBV7-2 and J usage is TRBJ2-7, with D maybe TRBD1 (6 bases). Per the germline V gene, CDR1 is SGHTA and CDR2 is FQGNSA. This CDR3 has 14 amino acids. The ends were cut back, 5 bases at V and 4 bases at J, with 15 bases in the middle. CDR3 bases: TGTGCCAGCAGCCTTCCGACAGGCCCTTACGAGCAGTACTTC. Translation: CASSLPTGPYEQYF.

The gene calls are TRBV11-1 and TRBJ2-7; D gene ambiguous. The CDR3 has 14 amino acids. Trimming took off 5 bases at V and 2 bases at J, with 13 bases between the two ends. Germline-derived CDR1 and CDR2 are SGHAT and FQDESV (reference sequence). The DNA of the CDR3 is TGTGCCAGCAGCCCCAAGCAGCCAGCCTACGAGCAGTACTTC. Protein sequence: CASSPKQPAYEQYF.